A selection of T cell receptor beta chains follows, all from one sample in a study of graft-versus-host responses after intestinal transplantation. Which antigens these TCRs recognize remains unknown. The table came from immunoSEQ multiplex PCR; TCRdb's copy has only in-frame clones and leaves some out. The sample includes some 110,000 clones, 85% to 95% of them seen just once. The specimen comprised unstimulated CD8+ T cells sorted from spleen or lymph node cells, sampled before transplant. The origin of the receptors is a human donor who was the organ donor for an intestinal transplant. The CDR3 runs from the conserved cysteine through the conserved F or W. A D gene is named only where the DNA matches it firmly. Size tells how often a clone was seen (once, few, many) or the class of an expanded clone, and some rows leave it out.

cdr3_nt cdr3_aa d_call j_call clone_size v_call
TGCGCCAGCAGCTTGGGGGACAGGGGGATCACAGATACGCAGTATTTT CASSLGDRGITDTQYF TRBD1 TRBJ2-3 once TRBV5-1
TGTGCCAGCAGGGGAGAACAGGGGGCCTTTTATAGCAATCAGCCCCAGCATTTT CASRGEQGAFYSNQPQHF TRBD1 TRBJ1-5 - TRBV2
TGTGCCAGCAGCTCCAGGGGGGGAGAGACCCAGTACTTC CASSSRGGETQYF - TRBJ2-5 - TRBV7-9
TGTGCCAGCAGTTTGTCCGCGGGACGCTCCTACAATGAGCAGTTCTTC CASSLSAGRSYNEQFF - TRBJ2-1 - TRBV27
TGTGCCAGCAGTCCAGTCTCAGGGTCCTACAATGAGCAGTTCTTC CASSPVSGSYNEQFF - TRBJ2-1 - TRBV27
TGTGCCAGCAGCAAAGGGGGCAAGCGGGAAGACGTCAATGAGCAGTTCTTC CASSKGGKREDVNEQFF - TRBJ2-1 - TRBV21-1
TGTGCCCTTGGGGCAGTTTTCTACGAGCAGTACTTC CALGAVFYEQYF - TRBJ2-7 - TRBV6-6
TGTGCCAGCAGCGTAGGTCGGGGCGCGCGTGGCTACACCTTC CASSVGRGARGYTF - TRBJ1-2 - TRBV9
TGTGCCAGCAGCTCAGCAGGACTAGCGGGAGGGGCAGATACGCAGTATTTT CASSSAGLAGGADTQYF TRBD2 TRBJ2-3 - TRBV7-3
TGCGCCAGCAGCCAGGGAGTACCGACAAGCACAGATACGCAGTATTTT CASSQGVPTSTDTQYF - TRBJ2-3 - TRBV5-1
TGTGCCAGCAGCTGGTTGGGTAGCGGGAGCTTGGAGACCCAGTACTTC CASSWLGSGSLETQYF TRBD2 TRBJ2-5 - TRBV7-9
TGTGCCAGCAGTGAAGCGCATTACGGATATATGAACACTGAAGCTTTCTTT CASSEAHYGYMNTEAFF - TRBJ1-1 - TRBV6-1
TGTGCCAGCAGGACGACAACTACCGGGGAGCTGTTTTTT CASRTTTTGELFF - TRBJ2-2 once TRBV28
TGTGCCATCAGTGAGAGGTCCTTCTCTGGAAACACCATATATTTT CAISERSFSGNTIYF - TRBJ1-3 - TRBV10-3
TGTGCCAGAGGGGGACGGGGAGAGTACGAGCAGTACTTC CARGGRGEYEQYF - TRBJ2-7 - TRBV21-1
TGTGCCAGCAGCTCAGGACAGATCGGGGAGCTGTTTTTT CASSSGQIGELFF - TRBJ2-2 - TRBV13
TGTGCCAGCAGTCCGCCGGGACAGGGGATGCGTGAGCAGTACTTC CASSPPGQGMREQYF TRBD1 TRBJ2-7 - TRBV6-5
TGCAGCGTTACTAGCGGATGGGACATTCAGTACTTC CSVTSGWDIQYF TRBD2 TRBJ2-4 - TRBV29-1
TGTGCCAGTAGCCTACCACAGGGTTCTAATGAAAAACTGTTTTTT CASSLPQGSNEKLFF - TRBJ1-4 - TRBV19
TGTGCCAGCAGCCCTGGCCCCGCTAGGGTGCAAGAGACCCAGTACTTC CASSPGPARVQETQYF - TRBJ2-5 once TRBV28
TGTGCCAGCAGTTTGCTAGGGTCCGAGCAGTACTTC CASSLLGSEQYF - TRBJ2-7 - TRBV6-5
TGCGCCAGCAGCCAAGGCGCGGGAGGGCCTTACAATGAGCAGTTCTTC CASSQGAGGPYNEQFF TRBD2 TRBJ2-1 - TRBV4-3
TGCGCCAGCAGCCAACCGCAGGGGGACTCCGAGACCTACGAGCAGTACTTC CASSQPQGDSETYEQYF - TRBJ2-7 - TRBV4-3
TGTGCCAGTAGTCTTCATAGCGGGGAGACGTACTACGAGCAGTACTTC CASSLHSGETYYEQYF TRBD2 TRBJ2-7 - TRBV19
TGTGCCAGCAGCCAAGGGAGGATCTGGGACGAGCAGTACTTC CASSQGRIWDEQYF - TRBJ2-7 - TRBV9
TGTGCCAGCAGCTTAGAACTAGCGGGAGGGCTCCTCTCCTACGAGCAGTACTTC CASSLELAGGLLSYEQYF TRBD2 TRBJ2-7 - TRBV11-2
TGCGCCAGCAGCCAGAGCGGATTGAACACCGGGGAGCTGTTTTTT CASSQSGLNTGELFF - TRBJ2-2 - TRBV4-1
TGTGCCAGCAGCTTGGGGGCCGCGGCCCACGAGCAGTACTTC CASSLGAAAHEQYF - TRBJ2-7 - TRBV5-4
TGCGCCAGCAGCCAAGATTACGCAGGGGGCTACGAGCAGTACTTC CASSQDYAGGYEQYF TRBD1 TRBJ2-7 - TRBV4-3
TGTGCCAGTAGTATGGACACGTCCGACTCCTACGAGCAGTACTTC CASSMDTSDSYEQYF - TRBJ2-7 few TRBV19
TGTGCCAGCAGTTTGGCTAGCGGGGCCTCCTACAATGAGCAGTTCTTC CASSLASGASYNEQFF TRBD2 TRBJ2-1 - TRBV6-5
TGTGCCATCAGTTCGACAGGGGATAATTCACCCCTCCACTTT CAISSTGDNSPLHF TRBD1 TRBJ1-6 - TRBV10-3
TGCGCCAGCAGCCAAGCGGGAGGGCCGGGCGAGCAGTACTTC CASSQAGGPGEQYF TRBD2 TRBJ2-7 - TRBV4-1
TGTGCCAGCAGTTCAGACACCAGCTCCTACAATGAGCAGTTCTTC CASSSDTSSYNEQFF - TRBJ2-1 - TRBV27
TGTGCCAGCAGCTACGGACTAGCGGGTTTGGATGAGCAGTTCTTC CASSYGLAGLDEQFF TRBD2 TRBJ2-1 - TRBV6-5
TGTGCCAGTAGTCCTTGGGACTTCTCCTACGAGCAGTACTTC CASSPWDFSYEQYF - TRBJ2-7 - TRBV19
TGTGCCAGCAGTCCGATGGGACGACCCTTGGGAGATACGCAGTATTTT CASSPMGRPLGDTQYF - TRBJ2-3 - TRBV27
TGTGCCACCTGGACAGGCTCGGCTGAAGCTTTCTTT CATWTGSAEAFF TRBD1 TRBJ1-1 - TRBV10-3
TGTGCCAGCAGTTTTCCGGGCCCCCCGGACAGGGATCAAGAGACCCAGTACTTC CASSFPGPPDRDQETQYF TRBD1 TRBJ2-5 - TRBV28
TGCGCCAGCTCAGCGGGAGGGCCCTACTACGAGCAGTACTTC CASSAGGPYYEQYF TRBD2 TRBJ2-7 - TRBV4-1
TGCGCCAGCAGCCCTCGGACTAGCGGGAGGAACACAGATACGCAGTATTTT CASSPRTSGRNTDTQYF TRBD2 TRBJ2-3 - TRBV5-1
TGTGCCAGCAGCGCGACAGGGGGCACTGAAGCTTTCTTT CASSATGGTEAFF TRBD1 TRBJ1-1 once TRBV9
TGTGCCAGTAGCCTCGGACAGTTAACCTCTGGAAACACCATATATTTT CASSLGQLTSGNTIYF - TRBJ1-3 - TRBV19
TGTGCCAGCAGCTTTCCGACAGGGACCTACAATGAGCAGTTCTTC CASSFPTGTYNEQFF TRBD1 TRBJ2-1 - TRBV5-5
TGTGCCAGCAGCAGTGGGACAGGGGGCGAGCAGTACTTC CASSSGTGGEQYF TRBD1 TRBJ2-7 - TRBV5-6
TGTGCCAGCAGGGGGCGAGGCTACAATGAGCAGTTCTTC CASRGRGYNEQFF - TRBJ2-1 - TRBV2
TGCGCCAGCAGCCAAGGGGGCGACGGGGAGACCCAGTACTTC CASSQGGDGETQYF - TRBJ2-5 - TRBV4-1
TGCGCCAGCAGCCAGGAGCCGGGACAAACAAACTATGGCTACACCTTC CASSQEPGQTNYGYTF - TRBJ1-2 - TRBV4-1
TGTGCCAGCAGTTTACTACTAGCGGGACAAGAGACCCAGTACTTC CASSLLLAGQETQYF TRBD2 TRBJ2-5 once TRBV28
TGTGCCACCTTACCGGCGGGAGTAAGGAATGAGCAGTTCTTC CATLPAGVRNEQFF TRBD2 TRBJ2-1 - TRBV15
TGTGCCAGCTCACCGGGGATACTGCAAGAGACCCAGTACTTC CASSPGILQETQYF - TRBJ2-5 - TRBV18
TGTGCCTGGAGGACGGGACAGGGGCTCCAAGAGACCCAGTACTTC CAWRTGQGLQETQYF TRBD1 TRBJ2-5 - TRBV30